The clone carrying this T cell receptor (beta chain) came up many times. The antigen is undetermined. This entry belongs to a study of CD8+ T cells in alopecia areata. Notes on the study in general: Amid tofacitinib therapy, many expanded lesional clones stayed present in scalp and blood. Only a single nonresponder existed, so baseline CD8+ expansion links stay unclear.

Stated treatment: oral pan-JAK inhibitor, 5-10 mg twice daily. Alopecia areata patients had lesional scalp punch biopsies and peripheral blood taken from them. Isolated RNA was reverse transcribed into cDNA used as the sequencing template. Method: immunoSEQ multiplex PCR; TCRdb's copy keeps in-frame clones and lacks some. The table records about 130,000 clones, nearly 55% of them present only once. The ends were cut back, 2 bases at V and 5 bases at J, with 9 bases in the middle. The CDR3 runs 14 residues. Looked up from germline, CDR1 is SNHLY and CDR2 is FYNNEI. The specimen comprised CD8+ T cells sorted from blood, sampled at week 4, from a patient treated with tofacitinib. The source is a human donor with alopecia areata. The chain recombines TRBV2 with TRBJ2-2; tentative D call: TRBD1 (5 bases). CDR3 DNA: TGTGCCAGCAGTGAACAGGGTCGGACCGGGGAGCTGTTTTTT. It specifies CASSEQGRTGELFF.